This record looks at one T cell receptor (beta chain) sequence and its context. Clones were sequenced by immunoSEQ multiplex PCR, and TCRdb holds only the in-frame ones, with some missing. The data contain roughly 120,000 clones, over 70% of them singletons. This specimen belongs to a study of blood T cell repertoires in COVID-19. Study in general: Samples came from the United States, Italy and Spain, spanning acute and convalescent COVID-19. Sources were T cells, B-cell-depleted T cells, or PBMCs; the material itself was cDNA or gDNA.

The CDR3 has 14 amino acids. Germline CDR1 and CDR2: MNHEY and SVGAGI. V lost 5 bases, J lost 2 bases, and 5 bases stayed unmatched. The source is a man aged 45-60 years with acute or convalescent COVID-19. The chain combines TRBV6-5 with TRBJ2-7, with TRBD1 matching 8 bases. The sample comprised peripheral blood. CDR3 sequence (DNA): TGTGCCAGCAGTAGGACAGGGATAACCTACGAGCAGTACTTC. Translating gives CASSRTGITYEQYF.